Listed below are T cell receptor beta chains from one sample, sequenced in a study of T cells after yellow fever vaccination. MiXCR, applied by TCRdb to the 5' RACE reads, yields one record per CDR3 protein. The sample has about 180,000 distinct CDR3 sequences, about 6% seen once; the top ten hold roughly 3%. The specimen was CD4+ T cells sorted from PBMCs, collected on the day of the first yellow fever vaccination. The source of these receptors is a man between 18 and 29 years old who received the YFV17D yellow fever vaccine. The CDR3 runs from the conserved cysteine through the conserved F or W. D genes are given only for firm matches. Part of the rows lack a size; the others show once, few, many or a class for expanded clones.

v_gene	d_gene	abundance	j_gene	CDR3nt	CDR3aa
TRBV12-3/TRBV12-4	.	.	TRBJ2-7	TGTGCCAGCAGTTTCTCTGCCCATGCACCGTATGAGCAGTACTTC	CASSFSAHAPYEQYF
TRBV18	.	many	TRBJ2-1	TGTGCCAGCTCACCACACGGGGCGAGCTCCTACAATGAGCAGTTCTTC	CASSPHGASSYNEQFF
TRBV4-1	TRBD1	many	TRBJ2-5	TGCGCCAGCAGCCAAGCCCTTGGGACAGGGGGTTCCCGAGAGACCCAGTACTTC	CASSQALGTGGSRETQYF
TRBV7-6	.	many	TRBJ1-6	TGTGCCAGCAGCTTAGGAAACCGGGCCCTAAATTCACCCCTCCACTTT	CASSLGNRALNSPLHF
TRBV4-3	TRBD1	many	TRBJ2-3	TGCGCCAGCAGCCCTATACAGGGGTCCACAGATACGCAGTATTTT	CASSPIQGSTDTQYF
TRBV6-1	.	few	TRBJ1-2	TGTGCCAGCAGTGAAATTGGGACCGCCGATGGCTACACCTTC	CASSEIGTADGYTF
TRBV30	TRBD2	few	TRBJ2-1	TGTGCCTGGAGTGGGCTAGCGGGGGGCGACTACAATGAGCAGTTCTTC	CAWSGLAGGDYNEQFF
TRBV18	.	.	TRBJ2-1	TGTGCCAGCTCACCTACAACAGGTAGTAGCTACAATGAGCAGTTCTTC	CASSPTTGSSYNEQFF
TRBV27	.	few	TRBJ1-1	TGTGCCAGCAGCCGGGACCGGGCAAGGAACACTGAAGCTTTCTTT	CASSRDRARNTEAFF
TRBV4-3	TRBD2	many	TRBJ2-3	TGCGCCAGCAGCCAAGCCGGACTAGCGGCCAGCACAGATACGCAGTATTTT	CASSQAGLAASTDTQYF
TRBV6-5	TRBD1	.	TRBJ1-2	TGTGCCAGCAGTCGCCGGGACAGGACCTATGGCTACACCTTC	CASSRRDRTYGYTF
TRBV20-1	.	few	TRBJ2-3	TGCAGTGCTAGCCGGAGAGATACGCAGTATTTT	CSASRRDTQYF